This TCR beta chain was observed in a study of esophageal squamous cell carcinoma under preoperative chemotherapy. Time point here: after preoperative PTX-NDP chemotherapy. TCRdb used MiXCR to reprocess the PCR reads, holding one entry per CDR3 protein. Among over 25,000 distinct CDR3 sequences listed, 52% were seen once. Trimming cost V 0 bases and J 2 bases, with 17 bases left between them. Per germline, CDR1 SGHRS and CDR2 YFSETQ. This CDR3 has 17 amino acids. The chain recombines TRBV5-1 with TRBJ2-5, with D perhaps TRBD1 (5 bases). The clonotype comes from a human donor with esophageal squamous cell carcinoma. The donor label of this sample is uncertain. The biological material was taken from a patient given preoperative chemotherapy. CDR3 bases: TGCGCCAGCAGCTTGGGATCTGGGGCTGTGGGTCAAGAGACCCAGTACTTC. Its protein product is CASSLGSGAVGQETQYF.